The present T cell receptor (beta chain) was sequenced within a study of blood T cell repertoires in COVID-19. Trimming removed 1 base at V and 6 bases at J, with 12 bases between. The CDR3 consists of 14 residues. CDR1 PRHDT and CDR2 FYEKMQ come from the germline V gene (reference sequence). Authors' analysis steps: From reference gene primer amplification, estimates of nucleated cell counts were derived. Some clones are missing from TCRdb's copy, which holds only in-frame ones; the method was immunoSEQ multiplex PCR. V and J calls plus clone size are reproduced from that table; the DNA served to infer D and trimming. The sample comprises a few hundred thousand clones, about four fifths of which are singletons, and approximately 5% rests with the top ten.

Sequenced: PBMCs or T cells enriched from blood (not recorded which). This chain connects TRBV13 to TRBJ1-2; no firm D call. The clonotype comes from a woman in her forties or fifties who had recovered from COVID-19. As DNA, the CDR3 is TGTGCCAGCAGCTTAGTGTTGGGAGGGAATGGCTACACCTTC. Protein product: CASSLVLGGNGYTF. Using reference TRBV13 and TRBJ1-2 for the parts outside the CDR3, the full variable domain is AAGVIQSPRHLIKEKRETATLKCYPIPRHDTVYWYQQGPGQDPQFLISFYEKMQSDKGSIPDRFSAQQFSDYHSELNMSSLELGDSALYFCASSLVLGGNGYTFGSGTRLTVV.